Below, 25 T cell receptor beta chains from the same sample are listed, as sequenced in a study of OX40 agonist ivuxolimab in advanced cancers. Sequencing used immunoSEQ multiplex PCR; TCRdb keeps in-frame clones, though not all of them. This table holds 45,000 to 60,000 clones, roughly 87% found once. Specimen: CD4+ or CD8+ T cells sorted from blood, collected in a trial of the OX40 agonist ivuxolimab. All receptors come from an adult with an advanced solid tumor such as melanoma, head and neck, liver or kidney cancer.

This chain joins TRBV6-1 and TRBJ1-1, with D tentatively TRBD1 (5 bases). The CDR3 runs to 14 residues. Looked up from germline, CDR1 is MNHNS and CDR2 is SASEGT. The V and J ends lost 6 bases and 5 bases respectively, with 16 bases between them. The CDR3 is CASSPRQGLTEAFF. Written as DNA, the CDR3 is TGTGCCAGCAGCCCCAGGCAGGGATTAACTGAAGCTTTCTTT.

A single count supports this clone. The rearrangement links TRBV5-1 to TRBJ2-7; tentatively, D is TRBD1 (6 bases). The germline V and J ends were trimmed by 0 bases and 3 bases, with 13 bases remaining between them. Germline CDR1 SGHRS, CDR2 YFSETQ. This CDR3 has 15 residues. CDR3 residues: CASSLAGTKLYEQYF. The CDR3 DNA reads as TGCGCCAGCAGCTTGGCCGGGACAAAACTCTACGAGCAGTACTTC.

This clone was seen more than once but under ten times. For the CDR3, the DNA is TGTGCCAGCAGCTTCGGCCAGCTCTACGAGCAGTACGTC. As protein: CASSFGQLYEQYV. The V gene is TRBV5-6, the J gene TRBJ2-7; D unclear. Germline CDR1 and CDR2: SGHDT and YYEEEE. There are 13 residues in the CDR3. Trimming shortened V by 2 bases and J by 3 bases, and 9 bases separated the two germline ends.

V usage is TRBV7-6 and J usage is TRBJ2-7, with D uncertain. The CDR3 length is 13 residues. The germline V and J ends were trimmed by 4 bases and 4 bases, with 11 bases remaining between them. CDR1 and CDR2 (germline): SGHVS, FNYEAQ. Here the CDR3 DNA reads TGTGCCAGCAGCTCTCGAGTCTTATACGAGCAGTACTTC. It translates to CASSSRVLYEQYF.

The chain employs TRBV18 and TRBJ2-5; D is uncertain. Trimming took 6 bases from V and 3 from J, leaving 23 bases between them. The germline gives CDR1 KGHSH, CDR2 LQKENI. The CDR3 loop spans 17 amino acids. In DNA form, the CDR3 reads TGTGCCAGCTCGCCGGCGAGTACGATTCGGTGGGAAGAGACCCAGTACTTC. Amino acid sequence: CASSPASTIRWEETQYF. Variable domain in full (rest from reference TRBV18 and TRBJ2-5): NAGVMQNPRHLVRRRGQEARLRCSPMKGHSHVYWYRQLPEEGLKFMVYLQKENIIDESGMPKERFSAEFPKEGPSILRIQQVVRGDSAAYFCASSPASTIRWEETQYFGPGTRLLVL.

V and J are TRBV7-6 and TRBJ2-3, with D possibly being TRBD2 (6 bases). This CDR3 comprises 15 residues. Germline V gene sequence: CDR1 SGHVS, CDR2 FNYEAQ. Trimming shortened V by 1 base and J by 5 bases, and 13 bases separated the two germline ends. The CDR3 is CASSLGVADLDTQYF. The CDR3 DNA is TGTGCCAGCAGCTTAGGGGTAGCGGACTTAGATACGCAGTATTTT.

The genes are TRBV15 and TRBJ2-7, with 8 bases identical to TRBD2. This CDR3 is built from 16 residues. The germline CDR1 and CDR2 sequences are LNHNV and YYDKDF (reference sequence). Trimming at V came to 8 bases and at J to 2 bases, leaving 14 bases not matched to a gene. The CDR3, as DNA: TGTGCCACCCCCCATCAGCCTAGCGGGCTAACCTACGAGCAGTACTTC. Encoded protein: CATPHQPSGLTYEQYF.

V is TRBV29-1 and J is TRBJ2-1, with D perhaps matching TRBD2 (6 bases). The CDR3 runs to 12 residues. CDR1 and CDR2 (germline): SQVTM, ANQGSEA. V shed 3 bases and J shed 4 bases, with 7 bases lying between them. The DNA of the CDR3 is TGCAGCGTTGACGGGACTTACAATGAGCAGTTCTTC. Its protein product is CSVDGTYNEQFF.

The chain combines TRBV19 with TRBJ2-3; 13 positions match TRBD2. Germline V CDR1 and CDR2: LNHDA, SQIVND (reference sequence). This CDR3 region has 15 residues. The V and J ends lost 5 bases and 4 bases, in that order; junction bases with no gene match: 3. CDR3 DNA: TGTGCCAGTAGTCGACTAGCGGGGGGTCCAGATACGCAGTATTTT. Residues: CASSRLAGGPDTQYF.

The J gene is TRBJ2-3, the V gene TRBV27; no reliable D call. CDR3 size: 14 residues. From germline, CDR1 is MNHEY and CDR2 SMNVEV (reference sequence). Trimming left V 6 bases short and J 0 bases short, with 10 bases between. The CDR3 reads CASSGLASTDTQYF. Written as DNA, the CDR3 is TGTGCCAGCAGCGGTTTGGCCAGCACAGATACGCAGTATTTT.

This chain links TRBV19 with TRBJ2-7; the match to TRBD1 covers 10 bases. Germline V gives CDR1 LNHDA, CDR2 SQIVND (reference sequence). V lost 3 bases to trimming and J lost 5 bases; unmatched junction nucleotides: 1. This CDR3 has 13 residues. CDR3 loop: CASSMGQGNEQYF. The CDR3 nucleotides are TGTGCCAGTAGTATGGGACAGGGGAACGAGCAGTACTTC. Variable domain in full (rest from reference TRBV19 and TRBJ2-7): DGGITQSPKYLFRKEGQNVTLSCEQNLNHDAMYWYRQDPGQGLRLIYYSQIVNDFQKGDIAEGYSVSREKKESFPLTVTSAQKNPTAFYLCASSMGQGNEQYFGPGTRLTVT.

The chain links TRBV27 to TRBJ1-2, with D tentatively TRBD1 (6 bases). V lost 7 bases and J lost 4, with 13 bases in between. In germline, CDR1 is MNHEY, CDR2 SMNVEV (reference sequence). This CDR3 has 13 residues. In nucleotides, the CDR3 is TGTGCCAGCACAAAGGGGGGGAGCTATGGCTACACCTTC. This translates into CASTKGGSYGYTF.

The chain has TRBV5-1 and TRBJ2-1; 12 bases are a match to TRBD1. Per the germline V gene, CDR1 is SGHRS and CDR2 is YFSETQ. This CDR3 is 15 amino acids long. V dropped 4 bases and J dropped 5; count of bases not matched to a gene: 4. Here the CDR3 reads CASSKGQGADNEQFF. CDR3 coding DNA: TGCGCCAGCAGCAAGGGACAGGGGGCGGACAATGAGCAGTTCTTC.

The sample holds one count of this clone. The chain couples TRBV7-9 to TRBJ1-4, with 9 bases fitting TRBD1. Germline V CDR1 and CDR2: SEHNR, FQNEAQ (reference sequence). The length of the CDR3 is 17 residues. V lost 5 bases to trimming and J lost 3 bases; unmatched junction nucleotides: 10. DNA for the CDR3: TGTGCCAGCAGCCCAACAGGGGGCGGGTTATCTAATGAAAAACTGTTTTTT. Protein sequence: CASSPTGGGLSNEKLFF.

The gene calls are TRBV6-5 and TRBJ1-1; D is undetermined. Trimming removed 0 bases at V and 0 bases at J, with 8 bases between. The germline V gene has CDR1 MNHEY and CDR2 SVGAGI. The CDR3 loop spans 15 amino acids. The CDR3 is CASSYSGKMNTEAFF. In DNA form, the CDR3 reads TGTGCCAGCAGTTACTCAGGGAAAATGAACACTGAAGCTTTCTTT.

The gene calls are TRBV4-1 and TRBJ1-2; the D is unclear. Trimming left V 3 bases short and J 2 bases short, with 13 bases between. The CDR3 is 15 amino acids. The germline V gene has CDR1 MGHRA and CDR2 YSYEKL. The CDR3 is CASSQQDAINYGYTF. For the CDR3, the DNA is TGCGCCAGCAGCCAGCAGGACGCAATAAACTATGGCTACACCTTC.

This chain links TRBV2 with TRBJ2-3; D perhaps matches TRBD2 (6 bases). Germline V gene lookup returns CDR1 SNHLY and CDR2 FYNNEI. V lost 2 bases and J 0 bases, leaving 6 bases between the germline ends. This CDR3 region has 14 residues. The DNA of the CDR3 is TGTGCCAGCAGTGAACTAGCGAGCACAGATACGCAGTATTTT. Residues: CASSELASTDTQYF.

CDR3 bases: TGTGCCAGCAGCTTAGAACTAGCTGGCGGGGAGCTGTTTTTT. This encodes CASSLELAGGELFF. The chain employs TRBV7-8 and TRBJ2-2, with a tentative D call TRBD2 (6 bases). CDR1 and CDR2 from the germline V gene are SGHVS and FQNEAQ. Deletions cut 1 base from V and 7 bases from J, with 10 bases between. The CDR3 is 14 residues long.

The CDR3 here is CASREQTSTDTQYF. CDR3 sequence (DNA): TGTGCCAGCAGGGAGCAGACTAGCACAGATACGCAGTATTTT. The V call is TRBV28, the J call TRBJ2-3; no firm D call. The CDR3 is made up of 14 amino acids. V shed 6 bases and J shed 0 bases, with 10 bases lying between them. The germline V gene encodes CDR1 MDHEN and CDR2 SYDVKM.

This chain uses TRBV5-1 with TRBJ2-5, with TRBD2 as a possible D gene (5 bases). V was shortened by 3 bases and J by 5 bases, with 17 bases between the two germline ends. CDR1 and CDR2 (germline): SGHRS, YFSETQ. CDR3 length: 15 residues. The CDR3 nucleotides are TGCGCCAGCAGCTCAGAGAGTGAGGGCCTCGAGACCCAGTACTTC. Translating gives CASSSESEGLETQYF.

The CDR3 here is CASSQVAGQNSNQPQHF. DNA of the CDR3: TGCGCCAGCAGCCAAGTAGCAGGGCAGAATAGCAATCAGCCCCAGCATTTT. The gene calls are TRBV4-1 and TRBJ1-5; TRBD1 is a possible D gene (5 bases). Trimming took off 1 base at V and 0 bases at J, with 13 bases between the two ends. CDR3 length: 17 amino acids. In germline, CDR1 is MGHRA, CDR2 YSYEKL.

The rearrangement joins TRBV2 to TRBJ1-1; D gene uncertain. V was shortened by 4 bases and J by 2 bases, with 11 bases between the two germline ends. Germline-derived CDR1 and CDR2 are SNHLY and FYNNEI. CDR3 length: 14 amino acids. The CDR3 is CASSALVHNTEAFF. In DNA, the CDR3 is TGTGCCAGCAGTGCGCTCGTTCATAACACTGAAGCTTTCTTT.

V and J are TRBV9 and TRBJ2-3; 7 bases map to TRBD1. Germline CDR1 and CDR2: SGDLS and YYNGEE. J gave up 0 bases and V 3 bases, and 4 bases lay outside the gene matches. This CDR3 region has 15 residues. CDR3 DNA: TGTGCCAGCAGCGGAGGGGGCGGGAGCACAGATACGCAGTATTTT. Protein: CASSGGGGSTDTQYF.

The chain recombines TRBV6-1 with TRBJ2-7; 8 bases are shared with TRBD2. Germline values: CDR1 MNHNS, CDR2 SASEGT. The CDR3 covers 16 residues. V lost 0 bases to trimming and J lost 4 bases; unmatched junction nucleotides: 8. The CDR3 spells CASSEALIAGFYEQYF. As DNA, the CDR3 is TGTGCCAGCAGTGAAGCATTAATAGCGGGATTTTACGAGCAGTACTTC.

The rearrangement joins TRBV5-4 to TRBJ1-1; no clear D. Germline V lookup: CDR1 SGHNT, CDR2 YYREEE (reference sequence). The CDR3 extends over 14 amino acids. V was clipped by 0 bases and J by 5 bases, with 11 bases between them. This chain's CDR3 is CASSLAAGLTEAFF. The CDR3 region has the DNA TGTGCCAGCAGCTTGGCCGCTGGGCTTACTGAAGCTTTCTTT.